Described below is a single T cell receptor (beta chain) sequence and its context. Its specificity is not known. The data are from a study of post-analysis software for immune sequencing data. Regarding the study as a whole: Same-batch preparations were strongly co-clustered by F measure. A significant reduction in normalized Chao1 diversity was observed in multiple sclerosis patients versus controls.

cDNA libraries for TCR beta contained unique molecular identifiers. Via MiXCR, TCRdb re-called the PCR reads, giving one row per CDR3 protein. The data show hundreds of thousands of distinct CDR3 sequences, about 60% seen once. The TCR sequence derives from a girl aged 2 to 9 with multiple sclerosis. Source material: blood.

CDR3 DNA: TGTGCCAGCAGCCATCCTCCGGACAGGGGGCCCTACAATGAGCAGTTCTTC. Protein: CASSHPPDRGPYNEQFF. J is TRBJ2-1 and V is TRBV3-1; TRBD1 matches 11 bases. The length of the CDR3 is 17 residues. V lost 3 bases to trimming and J lost 2 bases; unmatched junction nucleotides: 6. CDR1 and CDR2 from the germline V gene are LGHDT and YNNKEL (reference sequence).